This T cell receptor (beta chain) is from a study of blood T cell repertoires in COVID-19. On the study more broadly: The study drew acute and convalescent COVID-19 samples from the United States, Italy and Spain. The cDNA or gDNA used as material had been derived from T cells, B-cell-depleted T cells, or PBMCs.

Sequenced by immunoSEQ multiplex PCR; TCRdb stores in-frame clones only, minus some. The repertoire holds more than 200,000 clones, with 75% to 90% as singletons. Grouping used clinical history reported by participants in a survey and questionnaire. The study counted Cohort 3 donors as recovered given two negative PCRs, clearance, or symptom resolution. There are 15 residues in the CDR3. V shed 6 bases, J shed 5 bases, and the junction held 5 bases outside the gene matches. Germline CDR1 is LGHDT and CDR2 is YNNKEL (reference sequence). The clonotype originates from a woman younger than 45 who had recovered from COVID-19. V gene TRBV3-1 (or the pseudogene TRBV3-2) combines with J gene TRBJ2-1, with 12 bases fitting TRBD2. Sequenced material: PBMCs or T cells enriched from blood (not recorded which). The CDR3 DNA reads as TGTGCCAGCAGTCTAGCGGGAGGGCCTCACAATGAGCAGTTCTTC. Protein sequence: CASSLAGGPHNEQFF.